The source of this T cell receptor beta chain is a study of cytomegalovirus exposure and HLA in healthy donors (TCRdb year 2017). A note on the overall study: According to a later analysis, the roughly 120 validation repertoires were produced on the same platform as the 700 or so repertoires of the first cohort. The study aimed to test whether signatures of past pathogen exposure could be identified by cataloging public T cell receptors. Along with the approximately 620-subject first cohort, a separate validation cohort of more than 90 different subjects was used. The study combined high-throughput TCR immunosequencing, statistical association of individual TCRs with disease status, and machine learning to predict cytomegalovirus infection status.

What the authors observed across the whole study: All 120 or so repertoires were used to score co-occurrence in the validation cohort in a later analysis, because that analysis had no HLA typing for the cohort. The study listed approximately 150 TCR beta chains as associated with cytomegalovirus. Most TCR sequences were seen in very few donors, while some public TCRs were found in many individuals. Of the cluster scores, 85% to 95% were above 0 in a later analysis, which found that TCRs clustered in the first cohort also tended to co-occur in the 95 to 150 validation repertoires. The classifier was reported to diagnose cytomegalovirus status with high specificity and sensitivity in both the original cohort and the validation cohort. In vitro tests confirmed that a few of the cytomegalovirus-associated TCR beta chains recognize cytomegalovirus antigens. The authors suggested that the approach could potentially be generalized to other disease states and immunological phenotypes.

With respect to this clone: Its antigen is unknown. No much larger clonotype is one base removed from it; base qualities were not supplied.

The donors belonged to the validation cohort of about 120 subjects, which was separate from the roughly 680-subject first cohort. The library was built by means of the immunoSEQ multiplex PCR assay. As for the authors' bioinformatics: A statistical classification framework was built for diagnosing cytomegalovirus status from the catalog of TCR beta chain sequences. Held by TCRdb, this immuneACCESS table contains in-frame sequences only and omits some clones. Under half of the omission traces to an unresolved V gene where checked; the cause of the rest is unknown. For V, J and clone size, that table is used; D and trimming come from the DNA. The sample table shows roughly 200,000 clones, and roughly 81% are seen once. The top ten hold 1.2% of the sample. V loses 1 base, J loses 2 bases, and the germline ends lie 6 bases apart. From the cysteine up to the phenylalanine, the CDR3 has a length of 13 residues. This entry keeps only the CDR3 DNA: 39 bases, framed from base 1. The germline V gene (reference sequence) yields GTSNPN for CDR1 and SVGIG for CDR2.

The sequenced material came from PBMCs. The chain was built from TRBV30 and TRBJ1-5; a confident D gene designation cannot be given. This clonotype was sampled from a woman aged 30 to 39 in good health and CMV-seronegative. CDR3 protein: CAWSGQRNQPQHF. The DNA sequence is TGTGCCTGGAGTGGACAACGCAATCAGCCCCAGCATTTT.